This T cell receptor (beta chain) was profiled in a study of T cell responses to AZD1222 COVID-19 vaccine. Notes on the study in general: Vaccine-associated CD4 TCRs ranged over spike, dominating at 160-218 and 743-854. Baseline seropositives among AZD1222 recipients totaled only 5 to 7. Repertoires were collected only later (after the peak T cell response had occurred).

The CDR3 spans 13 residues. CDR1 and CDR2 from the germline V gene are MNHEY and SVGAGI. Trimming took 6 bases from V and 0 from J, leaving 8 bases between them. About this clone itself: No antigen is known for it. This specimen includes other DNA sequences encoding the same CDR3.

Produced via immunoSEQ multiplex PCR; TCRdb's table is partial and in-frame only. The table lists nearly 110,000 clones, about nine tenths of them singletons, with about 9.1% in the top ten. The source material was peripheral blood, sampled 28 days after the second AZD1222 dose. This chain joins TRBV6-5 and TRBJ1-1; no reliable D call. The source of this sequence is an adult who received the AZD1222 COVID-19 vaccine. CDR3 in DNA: TGTGCCAGCAGCCCACCACTGAACACTGAAGCTTTCTTT. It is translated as CASSPPLNTEAFF.